The clone carrying this T cell receptor beta chain was observed many times. This entry belongs to a study of human T cells and chemical hapten exposure. As for the study in general: Diphenylcyclopropenone was applied weekly to patients' scalps across the approximately 25-week study. Patches that contained 0.01% DPC were applied to the upper back and read at 6 days.

Via MiXCR, TCRdb re-called the RACE reads, giving one row per CDR3 protein. The data show roughly 180,000 distinct CDR3 sequences, around 20% seen once. Documented time point: patch test 1, 2 weeks after DPC sensitization. Sample treatment: therapeutic diphenylcyclopropenone sensitization with weekly scalp DPC. Total RNA was extracted from unfractionated whole blood. This CDR3 is built from 11 residues. Germline CDR1 reads SQVTM; CDR2 reads ANQGSEA. The V segment lost 6 bases and the J segment 5 bases; nucleotides outside the gene matches: 3. The receptor was isolated from a woman aged 45-65 years with alopecia areata. Some clones in this sample may be carry-over from other donors' samples. The chain is built from TRBV29-1 and TRBJ1-1; TRBD1 agrees at 7 bases. Source: whole blood, taken in connection with sensitization to the hapten diphenylcyclopropenone (DPC). The CDR3 nucleotides are TGCAGCGTCAGCAGGGGGACTGAAGCTTTCTTT. Translating it yields CSVSRGTEAFF.